These 32 T cell receptor beta chains originate from one sample sequenced in a study of tumor-infiltrating lymphocytes in primary liver carcinoma. Joint extraction of RNA and DNA used roughly 19-31 mg of bulk tissue that was unsorted. A primer matching the constant region was used to make TCR beta cDNA from 500 ng of total RNA. The TCR beta library was amplified through three nested multiplex PCR rounds in a modified ARM-PCR procedure. The study ran its first two PCR rounds for around 10 cycles each, using TRBV1-TRBV30 forward primers and a C-beta reverse primer. TCRdb re-analysed the multiplex PCR reads in MiXCR, keeping a single row per CDR3 protein. This sample has 99,000 or so distinct CDR3 sequences, with roughly four fifths found just once. The sample was liver tumor tissue from sampling region 3. Subset noted: tumor region T3, left-lateral pole. These receptors originate from a man in his forties or fifties with primary liver carcinoma and hepatitis B virus infection.

As to this clonotype: The germline gene is not matched at one end of the junction; a read error may be the cause. The rearrangement links TRBV29-1 to TRBJ2-2; TRBD2 matches at 8 bases. The germline gives CDR1 SQVTM, CDR2 ANQGSEA. This CDR3 contains 15 residues. The CDR3 loop is CSVGLAGRSTGDLFF. The CDR3 DNA reads TGCAGCGTTGGTTTAGCGGGAAGGAGCACCGGGGACCTGTTTTTT.

A note on this clonotype: At one of its ends the junction is not consistent with the germline gene, which may arise from a read error. V is TRBV12-3 or TRBV12-4 and J is TRBJ2-3; D may match TRBD1 or TRBD2 (5 bases each). The CDR3 contains 15 residues. CDR3 sequence: CASEKGRRLPDMQYF. For the CDR3, the DNA is TGTGCCAGCGAGAAGGGGCGGAGGTTACCAGATATGCAGTATTTT.

A remark on this clonotype: A much larger clone is a single base away; this may be a read error. V gene TRBV28 combines with J gene TRBJ2-7; TRBD2 is a possible D gene (5 bases). The CDR3 is made up of 15 amino acids. In germline, CDR1 is MDHEN, CDR2 SYDVKM. This CDR3 is CATSSPASSRYEQYF. DNA of the CDR3: TGTGCCACCAGTTCCCCCGCTAGCAGTAGATACGAGCAGTACTTC.

As for this clonotype: One junction end disagrees with the germline gene, perhaps due to a read error. This chain links TRBV28 with TRBJ2-3; 8 bases are shared with TRBD2. CDR3 length equals 15 residues. CDR1 is MDHEN and CDR2 is SYDVKM in the germline V gene. The DNA for the CDR3 is TGTGCCAGCAGTTTGTTACCGGGAGCGGGGGATATGCAGTATTTT. This codes for CASSLLPGAGDMQYF. The complete variable domain, with remaining parts taken from reference TRBV28 and TRBJ2-3, reads DVKVTQSSRYLVKRTGEKVFLECVQDMDHENMFWYRQDPGLGLRLIYFSYDVKMKEKGDIPEGYSVSREKKERFSLILESASTNQTSMYLCASSLLPGAGDMQYFGPGTRLTVL.

V usage is TRBV6-5 and J usage is TRBJ2-3, with a weak D call TRBD2 (6 bases). This CDR3 region has 16 residues. Germline-derived CDR1 and CDR2 are MNHEY and SVGAGI. Trimming removed 7 bases from V and 1 base from J, with 18 bases in between. The CDR3 nucleotides read TGTGCCAGCATCTACCACGGCGGGACGGGCACAGATACGCAGTATTTT. Its protein product is CASIYHGGTGTDTQYF.

The chain has TRBV29-1 and TRBJ1-2, with D tentatively TRBD1 (5 bases). The germline CDR1 and CDR2 sequences are SQVTM and ANQGSEA. The CDR3 consists of 18 residues. V was pared by 4 bases and J by 9 bases, with 33 bases between. This CDR3 is CSVGVPTGTQVAKYCYTF. The CDR3 nucleotides read TGCAGCGTTGGGGTACCAACAGGAACTCAAGTGGCTAAATATTGCTACACCTTC. Full variable domain (remainder filled in from reference TRBV29-1 and TRBJ1-2): SAVISQKPSRDICQRGTSLTIQCQVDSQVTMMFWYRQQPGQSLTLIATANQGSEATYESGFVIDKFPISRPNLTFSTLTVSNMSPEDSSIYLCSVGVPTGTQVAKYCYTFGSGTRLTVV.

This clonotype came up once. The gene calls are TRBV6-1 and TRBJ2-6; no definite D call. From germline, CDR1 is MNHNS and CDR2 SASEGT. This CDR3 is built from 15 residues. With 2 bases removed from V and 5 bases from J, the gap between germline ends came to 10 bases. This CDR3 reads CASSESSQWANVLTF. DNA for the CDR3: TGTGCCAGCAGTGAATCCTCCCAATGGGCCAACGTCCTGACTTTC.

To note about this clonotype: A much larger clone sits a single nucleotide away, making a read error possible. The chain uses TRBV2 and TRBJ2-3; 7 bases line up with TRBD2. This CDR3 is built from 14 residues. Germline values: CDR1 SNHLY, CDR2 FYNNEI. The CDR3 nucleotides are TGTGCCAGCAACGAGCGGGATGACACAGATATGCAGTATTTT. Amino acids: CASNERDDTDMQYF. Variable domain in full (rest from reference TRBV2 and TRBJ2-3): EPEVTQTPSHQVTQMGQEVILRCVPISNHLYFYWYRQILGQKVEFLVSFYNNEISEKSEIFDDQFSVERPDGSNFTLKIRSTKLEDSAMYFCASNERDDTDMQYFGPGTRLTVL.

Turning to this clonotype: A read error may account for a junction end that differs from germline. The chain is built from TRBV29-1 and TRBJ2-7; a possible D gene is TRBD2 (5 bases). The germline CDR1 and CDR2 sequences are SQVTM and ANQGSEA. This CDR3 has 11 amino acids. CDR3: CSIEGSHEQYF. The CDR3 nucleotides read TGCAGCATTGAAGGGAGCCATGAGCAGTACTTC.

The rearrangement joins TRBV12-3 or TRBV12-4 to TRBJ1-3; D gene unclear. Deletions cut 3 bases from V and 5 bases from J, with 17 bases between. The CDR3 has 16 residues. The CDR3 loop reads CASSFRLMRSRNTIYF. As DNA, the CDR3 is TGTGCCAGCAGTTTCCGTCTGATGAGGTCTAGAAACACCATATATTTT.

This clonotype showed up just once. Here the CDR3 omits its conserved ending phenylalanine or tryptophan, so a read error is the likely source. The chain combines TRBV28 with TRBJ2-2; D is unclear. From germline, CDR1 is MDHEN and CDR2 SYDVKM. There are 13 residues in the CDR3. CDR3 loop: CASSLSNTGELFY. The DNA for the CDR3 is TGCGCCAGCAGTTTAAGTAACACCGGGGAGCTGTTTTAT.

Comment on this clonotype: At one of its ends the junction is not consistent with the germline gene, which may arise from a read error. The genes are TRBV10-2 and TRBJ2-7; 9 positions match TRBD2. Per the germline V gene, CDR1 is WSHSY and CDR2 is SAAADI. The CDR3 length is 17 residues. The DNA of the CDR3 is TGCACCAGTACCTCATCCGGGACTAGCAGGAGGGCCAACGAGCAGTACTTC. Amino acid sequence: CTSTSSGTSRRANEQYF.

J is TRBJ2-5 and V is TRBV10-2; the D is unclear. V gave up 10 bases and J gave up 6 bases, with 15 bases separating them. The CDR3 loop spans 12 amino acids. The germline V gene encodes CDR1 WSHSY and CDR2 SAAADI. CDR3 sequence (DNA): TGCGCCAACAAGACCACTACTCAGACCCAGTACTTC. It yields the protein CANKTTTQTQYF.

This clonotype was observed once. One end of the junction does not line up with germline, which may come from a read error. The genes are TRBV5-6 and TRBJ2-5; a possible D gene is TRBD2 (5 bases). CDR3 length: 13 amino acids. Germline V gene sequence: CDR1 SGHDT, CDR2 YYEEEE. The CDR3 sequence is CASKLRDQETQYF. CDR3 DNA sequence: TGTGCTAGCAAATTGCGGGACCAAGAGACCCAGTACTTC.

Worth noting for this clonotype: A read error may be the cause here, since a much bigger clone is one base away. V and J are TRBV5-1 and TRBJ2-5, with 13 bases fitting TRBD2. Germline V CDR1 and CDR2: SGHRS, YFSETQ. Trimming at V came to 0 bases and at J to 4 bases, leaving 3 bases not matched to a gene. There are 16 residues in the CDR3. The CDR3 spells CASSLGRLAGGETQYF. The DNA for the CDR3 is TGCGCCAGCAGCTTGGGTAGACTAGCGGGAGGAGAGACCCAGTACTTC.

J is TRBJ2-1 and V is TRBV7-9; maybe TRBD2 (5 bases). The CDR3 runs 12 residues. V was cut by 7 bases and J by 8 bases, with 12 bases left in between. CDR1 and CDR2 from the germline V gene are SEHNR and FQNEAQ (reference sequence). The CDR3 protein is CASNIAGYEQFF. In nucleotides, the CDR3 is TGTGCCAGCAATATCGCGGGCTATGAGCAGTTCTTC.

To note about this clonotype: The CDR3 ends on some other residue instead of the conserved phenylalanine or tryptophan, so this is likely a read error. The rearrangement joins TRBV6-2 or TRBV6-3 to TRBJ2-3, with unresolved D. The CDR3 runs to 12 residues. CDR1 is MNHEY and CDR2 is SVGEGT in the germline V gene. The V and J ends lost 5 bases and 12 bases respectively, with 15 bases between them. CDR3 residues: CASSPNVLTQYY. The CDR3 DNA reads as TGTGCCAGCAGTCCCAATGTCTTGACACAGTATTAT.

A remark on this clonotype: This may arise from a read error, as a much more abundant clone is one base away. This chain connects TRBV5-1 to TRBJ2-3, with D possibly matching TRBD2 (6 bases). V was trimmed by 4 bases and J by 0 bases, leaving 12 bases between them. This CDR3 has 15 amino acids. Looked up from germline, CDR1 is SGHRS and CDR2 is YFSETQ. DNA of the CDR3: TGCGCCAGCAGCATTGGCGGGATTAGCACAGATACGCAGTATTTT. It specifies CASSIGGISTDTQYF.

With respect to this clonotype: At one of its ends the junction is not consistent with the germline gene, which may arise from a read error. V and J are TRBV5-6 and TRBJ2-1, with 16 positions matching TRBD2. The CDR3 totals 21 residues. Germline V gene lookup returns CDR1 SGHDT and CDR2 YYEEEE. CDR3 residues: CASSPGTSGRVTGSSYNEQSF. In nucleotides, the CDR3 is TGTGCCAGCAGCCCGGGGACTAGCGGGAGGGTCACAGGGAGCTCCTACAATGAGCAGTCCTTC.

About this clonotype itself: A junction boundary mismatches the germline segment, possibly from a read error. This chain links TRBV24-1 with TRBJ2-2; D tentatively reads TRBD1 or TRBD2 (5 bases each). CDR3 length equals 15 residues. CDR1 is KGHDR, CDR2 SFDVKD, per germline. DNA of the CDR3: TGTGCCATCAGTCCTATAGGGACGAACACCGGGGAGCTGTTTTTC. This codes for CAISPIGTNTGELFF.

Points on this clonotype: Given the absence of the conserved phenylalanine or tryptophan at the CDR3 end, a read error is likely. The DNA is left out, because the CDR3 cannot be placed on it with certainty; the CDR3 is given as TCRdb lists it. The chain is built from TRBV29-1 and TRBJ2-1; no DNA check was done on the table's D call, TRBD2. Inclusive of both ends, the CDR3 amounts to 12 amino acids. Per germline, CDR1 SQVTM and CDR2 ANQGSEA. The CDR3 reads CSVVASGVVRFC.

This clonotype was counted a few times. A much larger clone lies one base from this, so it may be a read error. The rearrangement uses TRBV24-1 and TRBJ2-7; the D gene could be TRBD1 or TRBD2 (5 bases each). V was cut by 9 bases and J by 7 bases, with 30 bases left in between. Germline values: CDR1 KGHDR, CDR2 SFDVKD. The CDR3 is 17 amino acids. The CDR3 bases are TGTGCCACCGGCTCCGGGGTAGGTAGGGACCGTCTACGGGAGCAGTACTTC. Translating gives CATGSGVGRDRLREQYF.

As to this clonotype: This is likely a read error, given that the CDR3 carries no conserved phenylalanine or tryptophan at its end. It is unclear where the CDR3 begins or ends on the DNA, so no DNA is shown, and the CDR3 is as TCRdb lists it. This chain links TRBV11-1 with TRBJ1-2. The CDR3 totals 13 residues, both ends included. Germline V lookup: CDR1 SGHAT, CDR2 FQDESV (reference sequence). The CDR3 loop reads CFSSLVYNYGYTY.

The gene calls are TRBV4-3 and TRBJ1-2; D not certain. Trimming cost V 3 bases and J 10 bases, with 18 bases left between them. CDR3 size: 14 residues. Germline assignment: CDR1 LGHNA and CDR2 YSLEER. The chain's CDR3 is CASSQDSGLVDYTF. CDR3 DNA sequence: TGCGCCAGCAGCCAGGATTCAGGCTTGGTGGACTACACCTTC.

Note on this clonotype: Sequence at one end of the junction differs from germline and may be a read error. J is TRBJ2-5 and V is TRBV11-2; D is possibly TRBD1 (6 bases). The CDR3 consists of 14 residues. Germline lookup yields CDR1 SGHAT and CDR2 FQNNGV. DNA for the CDR3: TGTGTCAGCAACTTATACAGGGATAGGGAGACCCAGTACTTC. Protein: CVSNLYRDRETQYF.

This clonotype appeared a few times. A single base separates this from a much larger clone, so it may be a read error. J is TRBJ2-3 and V is TRBV18; no firm D call. CDR3 length: 14 amino acids. Per germline, CDR1 KGHSH and CDR2 LQKENI. The CDR3 loop reads CTSSQLQGTDTQYF. CDR3 bases: TGTACCAGCTCACAGCTACAAGGCACAGATACGCAGTATTTT.

This clonotype has only one observation. V usage is TRBV10-3 and J usage is TRBJ2-3; the D is unclear. Germline V lookup: CDR1 ENHRY, CDR2 SYGVKD. Trimming cost V 2 bases and J 4 bases, with 19 bases left between them. The CDR3 has 17 residues. The CDR3 loop reads CAISEGVIRGSADTQYF. The CDR3 nucleotides are TGTGCCATCAGTGAGGGGGTGATTCGAGGCAGTGCAGATACGCAGTATTTT.

This clonotype was observed once. The J gene is TRBJ2-1, the V gene TRBV6-5, with TRBD2 identical over 9 bases. CDR1 is MNHEY, CDR2 SVGAGI, per germline. Losses at the gene ends were 0 bases for V and 16 bases for J; bases not matched to a gene: 19. This CDR3 comprises 17 residues. The chain's CDR3 is CASSYSGTSWRGNERFF. DNA for the CDR3: TGTGCCAGCAGTTACTCCGGGACTAGCTGGAGAGGGAATGAGCGATTCTTC.

The table lists this clonotype with many counts. The chain joins TRBV6-5 to TRBJ2-7, with D unclear. Per the germline V gene, CDR1 is MNHEY and CDR2 is SVGAGI. The CDR3 covers 13 residues. Deletions cut 2 bases from V and 0 bases from J, with 5 bases between. CDR3 region: CASSYGTSYEQYF. The CDR3 bases are TGTGCCAGCAGTTACGGCACCTCCTACGAGCAGTACTTC.

Concerning this clonotype itself: The conserved closing phenylalanine or tryptophan is absent in this CDR3, likely reflecting a read error. This rearrangement joins TRBV6-2 or TRBV6-3 to TRBJ2-7, with D tentatively TRBD2 (6 bases). CDR1 and CDR2 (germline): MNHEY, SVGEGT. This CDR3 has 13 amino acids. Trimming removed 9 bases from V and 4 bases from J, with 16 bases in between. The CDR3 DNA is TGTGCCAGTGCCGGGAGAGGAGTTTACGAGCAGTACTTA. Its translation is CASAGRGVYEQYL.

This clonotype has at least ten counts. V gene TRBV14 combines with J gene TRBJ1-2, with 8 bases matching TRBD1. Germline assignment: CDR1 SGHDN and CDR2 FVKESK. The ends lost 4 bases at V and 8 bases at J; junction bases unmatched: 9. The CDR3 sequence is 14 residues long. The chain's CDR3 is CASSRTGRAGGYTF. CDR3 nucleotide sequence: TGTGCCAGCAGCCGGACAGGGAGAGCGGGAGGCTACACCTTC.

As concerns this clonotype: A read error is possible here, since a much larger clone lies one base away. This chain joins TRBV7-8 and TRBJ2-1; D might be TRBD1 (5 bases). The length of the CDR3 is 15 residues. V lost 5 bases to trimming and J lost 0 bases, with 11 bases between them. Germline assignment: CDR1 SGHVS and CDR2 FQNEAQ. CDR3 amino acids: CASSPEQGSYNEQFF. CDR3 bases: TGTGCCAGCAGCCCAGAGCAGGGCTCCTACAATGAGCAGTTCTTC.